Included here is one T cell receptor beta chain sequence, with context. Its antigen is not identified. The data belong to a study of cytomegalovirus exposure and HLA in healthy donors. Findings and limits, study-wide: TCR beta V segments were, for the most part, productive about 87% or about 30% of the time in an earlier analysis.

Germline CDR1 reads SGHRS; CDR2 reads YFSETQ. V lost 0 bases to trimming and J lost 6 bases; unmatched junction nucleotides: 5. The CDR3 is 15 residues long. The PCR used 60 Vbeta and 13 Jbeta primers. Sequencing used immunoSEQ multiplex PCR; TCRdb keeps in-frame clones, though not all of them. The data show some 150,000 clones, roughly 80% seen once. This clonotype was obtained from a man aged 25-40 years in good health and CMV-seronegative. V and J are TRBV5-1 and TRBJ2-4, with 8 bases lining up with TRBD1. Input material: PBMCs. The CDR3 is CASSLEGTGSNIQYF. The CDR3 DNA follows: TGCGCCAGCAGCTTGGAAGGGACAGGTTCAAACATTCAGTACTTC. Variable domain in full (rest from reference TRBV5-1 and TRBJ2-4): KAGVTQTPRYLIKTRGQQVTLSCSPISGHRSVSWYQQTPGQGLQFLFEYFSETQRNKGNFPGRFSGRQFSNSRSEMNVSTLELGDSALYLCASSLEGTGSNIQYFGAGTRLSVL.